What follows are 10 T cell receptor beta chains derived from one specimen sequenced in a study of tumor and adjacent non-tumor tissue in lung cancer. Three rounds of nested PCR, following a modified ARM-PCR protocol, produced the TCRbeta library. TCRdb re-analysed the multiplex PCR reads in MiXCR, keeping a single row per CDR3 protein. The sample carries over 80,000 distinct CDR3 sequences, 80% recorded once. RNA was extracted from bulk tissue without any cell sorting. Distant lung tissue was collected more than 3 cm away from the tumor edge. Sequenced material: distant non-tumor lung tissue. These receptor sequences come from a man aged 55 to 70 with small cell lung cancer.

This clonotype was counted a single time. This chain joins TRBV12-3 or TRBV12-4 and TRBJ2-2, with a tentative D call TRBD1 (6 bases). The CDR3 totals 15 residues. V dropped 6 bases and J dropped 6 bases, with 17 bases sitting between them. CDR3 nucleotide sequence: TGTGCCAGCAGCTTCTCTAGGACAGACGCCGGGGAGCTGTTTTTT. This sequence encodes CASSFSRTDAGELFF.

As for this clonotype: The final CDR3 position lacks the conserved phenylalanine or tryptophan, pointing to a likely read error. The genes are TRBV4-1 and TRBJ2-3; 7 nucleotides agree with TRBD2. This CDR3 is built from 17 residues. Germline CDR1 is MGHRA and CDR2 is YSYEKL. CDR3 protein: CASSQETAGASTDTQYY. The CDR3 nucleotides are TGCGCCAGTAGCCAAGAGACGGCGGGAGCCTCCACAGATACGCAGTATTAT.

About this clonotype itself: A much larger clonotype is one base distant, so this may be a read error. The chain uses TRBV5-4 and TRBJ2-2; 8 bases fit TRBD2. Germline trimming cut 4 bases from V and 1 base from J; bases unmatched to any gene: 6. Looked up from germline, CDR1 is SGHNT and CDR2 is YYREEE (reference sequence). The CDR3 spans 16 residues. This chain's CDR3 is CASSLPGTRNTGELFF. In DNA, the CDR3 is TGTGCCAGCAGCCTACCCGGGACTAGGAACACCGGGGAGCTGTTTTTT.

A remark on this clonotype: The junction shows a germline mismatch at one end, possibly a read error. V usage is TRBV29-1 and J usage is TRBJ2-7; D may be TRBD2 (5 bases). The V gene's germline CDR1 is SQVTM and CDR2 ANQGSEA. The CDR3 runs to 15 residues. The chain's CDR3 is CNVEFTSGFSYEQYF. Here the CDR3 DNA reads TGCAACGTTGAGTTCACGAGCGGTTTCTCCTACGAGCAGTACTTC.

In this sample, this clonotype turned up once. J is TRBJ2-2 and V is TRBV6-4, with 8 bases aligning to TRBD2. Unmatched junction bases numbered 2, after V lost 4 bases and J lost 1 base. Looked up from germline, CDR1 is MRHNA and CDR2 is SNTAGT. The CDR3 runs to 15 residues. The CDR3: CASSVTSGNTGELFF. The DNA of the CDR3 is TGTGCCAGCAGTGTCACTAGCGGGAACACCGGGGAGCTGTTTTTT.

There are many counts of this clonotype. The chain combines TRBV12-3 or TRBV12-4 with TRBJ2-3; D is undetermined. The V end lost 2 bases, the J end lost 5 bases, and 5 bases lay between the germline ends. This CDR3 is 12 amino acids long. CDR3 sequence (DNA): TGTGCCAGCAGTTTATGGGAAGATACGCAGTATTTT. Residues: CASSLWEDTQYF.

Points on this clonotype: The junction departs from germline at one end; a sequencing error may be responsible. CDR3 protein: CASSPTSGGATGAIVLTF. The CDR3 region has the DNA TGTGCCAGCAGTCCAACTAGCGGGGGAGCCACTGGGGCCATCGTCCTGACTTTC. The chain joins TRBV11-2 to TRBJ2-6; 11 bases map to TRBD2. The CDR3 runs to 18 residues. Looked up from germline, CDR1 is SGHAT and CDR2 is FQNNGV.

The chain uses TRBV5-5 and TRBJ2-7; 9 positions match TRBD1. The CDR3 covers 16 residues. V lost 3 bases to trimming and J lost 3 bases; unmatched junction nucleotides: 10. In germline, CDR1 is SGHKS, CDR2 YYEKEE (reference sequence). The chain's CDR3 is CASSSIGTGNIYEQYF. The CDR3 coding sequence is TGTGCCAGCAGCTCGATCGGGACAGGGAACATCTACGAGCAGTACTTC.

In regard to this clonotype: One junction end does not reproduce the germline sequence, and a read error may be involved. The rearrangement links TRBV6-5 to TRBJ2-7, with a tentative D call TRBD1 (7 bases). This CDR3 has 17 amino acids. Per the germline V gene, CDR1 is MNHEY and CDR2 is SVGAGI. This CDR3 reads CANSRHPSSGDSDEHYF. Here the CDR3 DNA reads TGTGCCAACAGTCGCCATCCCTCCTCGGGGGACAGTGACGAACACTACTTC.

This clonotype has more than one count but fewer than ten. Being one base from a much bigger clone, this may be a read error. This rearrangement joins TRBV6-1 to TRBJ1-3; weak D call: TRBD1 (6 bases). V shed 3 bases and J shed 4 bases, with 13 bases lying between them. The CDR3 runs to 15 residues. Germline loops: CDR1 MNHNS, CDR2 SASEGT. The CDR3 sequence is CASSDHTGPGNTIYF. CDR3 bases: TGTGCCAGCAGTGACCATACAGGGCCCGGAAACACCATATATTTT.